This TCR beta chain was captured in a study of T cells in localized non-small cell lung cancer. Measured with immunoSEQ multiplex PCR; TCRdb has only the in-frame clones, and not every one. The sample has just over 20,000 clones; approximately 81% are singletons. Turning to this clone: Its antigen is currently unknown.

Study-wide points: Appearing in adjacent lung were a median about 50 of the top 100 tumor clones.

Germline CDR1 is SGHTS and CDR2 is YDEGEE. V was shortened by 2 bases and J by 8 bases, with 8 bases between the two germline ends. CDR3 length equals 12 residues. The sequencing here drew on PBMCs, taken before any cancer treatment. This chain joins TRBV5-8 and TRBJ2-4; tentatively, D is TRBD1 or TRBD2 (6 bases each). This clonotype was obtained from a woman aged 40-69 years with stage II squamous cell lung carcinoma. CDR3 sequence reads: CASSLRGDIQYF. CDR3 nucleotides: TGTGCCAGCAGCTTAAGGGGGGACATTCAGTACTTC. Full variable domain (rest looked up from reference TRBV5-8 and TRBJ2-4): EAGVTQSPTHLIKTRGQQATLRCSPISGHTSVYWYQQALGLGLQFLLWYDEGEERNRGNFPPRFSGRQFPNYSSELNVNALELEDSALYLCASSLRGDIQYFGAGTRLSVL.